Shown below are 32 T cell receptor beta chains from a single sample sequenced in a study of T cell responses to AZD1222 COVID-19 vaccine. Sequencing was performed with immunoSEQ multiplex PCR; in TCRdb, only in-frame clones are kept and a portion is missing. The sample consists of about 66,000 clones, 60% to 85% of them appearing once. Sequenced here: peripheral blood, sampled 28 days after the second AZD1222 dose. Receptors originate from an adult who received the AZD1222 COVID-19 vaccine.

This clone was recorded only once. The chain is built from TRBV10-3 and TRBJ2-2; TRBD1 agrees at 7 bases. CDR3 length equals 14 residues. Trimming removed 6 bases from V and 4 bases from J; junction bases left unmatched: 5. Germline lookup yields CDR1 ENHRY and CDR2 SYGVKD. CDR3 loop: CAISNTGATGELFF. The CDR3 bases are TGTGCCATCAGCAACACAGGGGCCACCGGGGAGCTGTTTTTT.

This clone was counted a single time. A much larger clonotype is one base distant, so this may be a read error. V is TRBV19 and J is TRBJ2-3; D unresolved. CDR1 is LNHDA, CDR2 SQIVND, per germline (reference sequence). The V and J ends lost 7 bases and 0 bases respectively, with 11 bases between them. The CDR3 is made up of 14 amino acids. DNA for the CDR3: TGTGCCAGTACGAGCGCAGCTAGCACAGATACGCAGTATTTT. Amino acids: CASTSAASTDTQYF.

This chain's CDR3 is CASSYSMDREYEQYF. In DNA form, the CDR3 reads TGTGCCAGCAGTTACTCCATGGACAGGGAATACGAGCAGTACTTC. This sequence joins TRBV6-5 and TRBJ2-7, with 8 bases lining up with TRBD1. This CDR3 is 15 amino acids long. Germline trimming cut 0 bases from V and 4 bases from J; bases unmatched to any gene: 5. Germline V lookup: CDR1 MNHEY, CDR2 SVGAGI.

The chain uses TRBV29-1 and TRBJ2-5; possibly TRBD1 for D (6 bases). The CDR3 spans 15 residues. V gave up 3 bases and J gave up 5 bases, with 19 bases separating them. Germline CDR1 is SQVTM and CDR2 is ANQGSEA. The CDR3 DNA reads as TGCAGCGTTGACGGCGTGGGTGCAGGGGAGGAGACCCAGTACTTC. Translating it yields CSVDGVGAGEETQYF.

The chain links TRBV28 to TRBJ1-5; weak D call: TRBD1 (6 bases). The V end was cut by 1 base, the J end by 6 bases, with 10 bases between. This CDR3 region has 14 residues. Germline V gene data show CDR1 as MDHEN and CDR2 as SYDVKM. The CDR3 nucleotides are TGTGCCAGCAGTTTATCAGGGGCAGTTCAGCCCCAGCATTTT. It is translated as CASSLSGAVQPQHF.

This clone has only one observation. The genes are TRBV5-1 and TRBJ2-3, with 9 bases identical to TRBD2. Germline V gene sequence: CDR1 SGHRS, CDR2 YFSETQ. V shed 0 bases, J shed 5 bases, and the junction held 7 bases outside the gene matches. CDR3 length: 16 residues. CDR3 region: CASSLVSGGFVDTQYF. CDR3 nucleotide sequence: TGCGCCAGCAGCTTGGTCAGCGGGGGGTTTGTAGATACGCAGTATTTT.

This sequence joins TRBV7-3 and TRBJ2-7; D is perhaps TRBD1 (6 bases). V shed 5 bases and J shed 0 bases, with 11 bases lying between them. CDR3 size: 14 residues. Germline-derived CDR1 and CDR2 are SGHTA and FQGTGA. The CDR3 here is CASSPRGGSYEQYF. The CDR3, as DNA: TGTGCCAGCAGCCCACGAGGGGGCTCCTACGAGCAGTACTTC.

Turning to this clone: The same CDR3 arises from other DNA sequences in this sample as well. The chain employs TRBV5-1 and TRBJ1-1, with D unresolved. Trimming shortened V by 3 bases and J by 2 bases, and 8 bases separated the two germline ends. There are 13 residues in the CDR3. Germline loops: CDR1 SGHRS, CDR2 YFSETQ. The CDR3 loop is CASSSRENTEAFF. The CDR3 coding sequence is TGCGCCAGCAGCTCCCGGGAAAACACTGAAGCTTTCTTT. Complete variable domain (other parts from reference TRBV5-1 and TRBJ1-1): KAGVTQTPRYLIKTRGQQVTLSCSPISGHRSVSWYQQTPGQGLQFLFEYFSETQRNKGNFPGRFSGRQFSNSRSEMNVSTLELGDSALYLCASSSRENTEAFFGQGTRLTVV.

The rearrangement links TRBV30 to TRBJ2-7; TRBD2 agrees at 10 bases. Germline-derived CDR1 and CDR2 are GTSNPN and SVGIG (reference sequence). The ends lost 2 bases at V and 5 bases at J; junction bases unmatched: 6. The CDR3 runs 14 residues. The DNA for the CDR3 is TGTGCCTGGAGTTCTAGCGGGGGTGTCCACGAGCAGTACTTC. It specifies CAWSSSGGVHEQYF.

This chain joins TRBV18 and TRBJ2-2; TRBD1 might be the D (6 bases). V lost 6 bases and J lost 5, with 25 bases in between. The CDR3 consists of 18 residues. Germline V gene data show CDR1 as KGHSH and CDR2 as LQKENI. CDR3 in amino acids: CASSPRIGDKVWTGELFF. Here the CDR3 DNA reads TGTGCCAGCTCCCCCCGGATAGGGGACAAGGTGTGGACCGGGGAGCTGTTTTTT.

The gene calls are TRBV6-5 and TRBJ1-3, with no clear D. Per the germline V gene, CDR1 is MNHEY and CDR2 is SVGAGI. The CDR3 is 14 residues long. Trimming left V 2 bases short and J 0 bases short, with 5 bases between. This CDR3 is CASSYGDSGNTIYF. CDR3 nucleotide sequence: TGTGCCAGCAGTTACGGGGACTCTGGAAACACCATATATTTT.

CDR3 residues: CASSTTALTLNSPLHF. CDR3 nucleotide sequence: TGTGCCAGTAGTACAACAGCCCTGACCTTGAATTCACCCCTCCACTTT. The rearrangement uses TRBV19 and TRBJ1-6; D remains unclear. Germline lookup yields CDR1 LNHDA and CDR2 SQIVND (reference sequence). V lost 4 bases and J lost 7, with 17 bases in between. CDR3 length equals 16 residues.

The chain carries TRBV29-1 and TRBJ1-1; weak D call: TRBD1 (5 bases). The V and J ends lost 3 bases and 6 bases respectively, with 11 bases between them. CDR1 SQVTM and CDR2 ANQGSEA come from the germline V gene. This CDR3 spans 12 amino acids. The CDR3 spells CSVDRASAEAFF. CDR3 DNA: TGCAGCGTTGACAGGGCGTCGGCTGAAGCTTTCTTT.

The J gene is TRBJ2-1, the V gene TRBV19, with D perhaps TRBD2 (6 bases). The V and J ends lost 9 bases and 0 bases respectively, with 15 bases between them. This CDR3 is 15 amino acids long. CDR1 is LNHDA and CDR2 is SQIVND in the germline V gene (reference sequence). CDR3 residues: CASRDGRGSYNEQFF. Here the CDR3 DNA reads TGTGCCAGCCGGGACGGGAGAGGCTCCTACAATGAGCAGTTCTTC.

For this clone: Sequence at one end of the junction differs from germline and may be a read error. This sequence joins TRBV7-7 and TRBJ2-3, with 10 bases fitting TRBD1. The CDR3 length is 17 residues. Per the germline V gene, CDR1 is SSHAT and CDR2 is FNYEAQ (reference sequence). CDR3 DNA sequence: TGTGCTAGCAGCTTAGGCGCAGGACAGGGGGGAACAGATACGCAGTATTTT. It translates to CASSLGAGQGGTDTQYF.

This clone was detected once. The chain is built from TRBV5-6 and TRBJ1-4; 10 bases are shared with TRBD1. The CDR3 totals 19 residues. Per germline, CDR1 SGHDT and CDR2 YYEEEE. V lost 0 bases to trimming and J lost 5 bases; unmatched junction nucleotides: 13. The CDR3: CASSLEGQGWERSNEKLFF. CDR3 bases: TGTGCCAGCAGCTTGGAGGGACAGGGGTGGGAGCGTTCGAATGAAAAACTGTTTTTT.

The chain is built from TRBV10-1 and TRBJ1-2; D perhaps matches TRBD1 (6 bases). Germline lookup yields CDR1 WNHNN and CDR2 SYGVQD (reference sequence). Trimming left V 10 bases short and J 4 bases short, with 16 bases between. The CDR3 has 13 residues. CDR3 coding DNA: TGCGCCAAACCCAGCGGGGGGGCCTATGGCTACACCTTC. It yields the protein CAKPSGGAYGYTF.

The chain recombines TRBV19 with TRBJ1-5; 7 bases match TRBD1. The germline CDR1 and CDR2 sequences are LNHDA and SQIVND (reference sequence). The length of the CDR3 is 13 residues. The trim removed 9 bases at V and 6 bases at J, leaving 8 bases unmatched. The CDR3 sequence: CASRQGRGQPQHF. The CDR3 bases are TGTGCCAGCAGACAGGGACGCGGTCAGCCCCAGCATTTT.

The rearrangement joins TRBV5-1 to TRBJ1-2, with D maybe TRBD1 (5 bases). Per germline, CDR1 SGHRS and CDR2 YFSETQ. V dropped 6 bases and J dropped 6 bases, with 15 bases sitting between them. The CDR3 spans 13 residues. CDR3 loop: CASNRGGVDGYTF. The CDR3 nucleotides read TGCGCCAGCAACCGGGGAGGGGTCGATGGCTACACCTTC. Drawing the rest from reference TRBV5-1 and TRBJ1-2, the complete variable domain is KAGVTQTPRYLIKTRGQQVTLSCSPISGHRSVSWYQQTPGQGLQFLFEYFSETQRNKGNFPGRFSGRQFSNSRSEMNVSTLELGDSALYLCASNRGGVDGYTFGSGTRLTVV.

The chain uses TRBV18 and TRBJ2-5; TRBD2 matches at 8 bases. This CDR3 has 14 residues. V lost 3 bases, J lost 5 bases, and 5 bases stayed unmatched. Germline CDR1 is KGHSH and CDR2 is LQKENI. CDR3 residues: CASSPGLGWETQYF. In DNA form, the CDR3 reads TGTGCCAGCTCACCGGGACTAGGTTGGGAGACCCAGTACTTC.

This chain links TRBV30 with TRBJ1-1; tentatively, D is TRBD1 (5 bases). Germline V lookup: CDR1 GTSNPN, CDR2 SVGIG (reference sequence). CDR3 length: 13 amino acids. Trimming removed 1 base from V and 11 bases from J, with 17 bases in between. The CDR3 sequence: CAWSDYDRPYAFF. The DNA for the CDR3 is TGTGCCTGGAGTGATTATGACAGACCCTATGCTTTCTTT.

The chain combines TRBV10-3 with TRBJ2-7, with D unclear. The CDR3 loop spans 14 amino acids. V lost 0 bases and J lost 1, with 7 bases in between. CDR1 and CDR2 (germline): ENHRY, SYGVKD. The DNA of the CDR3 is TGTGCCATCAGTGAGTCCGGAGCATCCTACGAGCAGTACTTC. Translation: CAISESGASYEQYF.

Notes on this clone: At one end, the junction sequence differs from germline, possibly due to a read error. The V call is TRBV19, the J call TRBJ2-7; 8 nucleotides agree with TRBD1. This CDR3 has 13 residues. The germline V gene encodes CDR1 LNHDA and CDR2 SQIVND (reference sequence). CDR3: CASSIQGAYEQYF. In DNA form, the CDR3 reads TGTGCCAGTAGTATCCAGGGGGCCTATGAGCAGTACTTC.

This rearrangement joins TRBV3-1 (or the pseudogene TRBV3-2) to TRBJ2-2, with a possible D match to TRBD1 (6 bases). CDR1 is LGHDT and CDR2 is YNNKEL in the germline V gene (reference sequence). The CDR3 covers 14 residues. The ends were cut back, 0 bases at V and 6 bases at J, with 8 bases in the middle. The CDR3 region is CASSQDEGAGELFF. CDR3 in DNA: TGTGCCAGCAGCCAAGATGAGGGGGCCGGGGAGCTGTTTTTT.

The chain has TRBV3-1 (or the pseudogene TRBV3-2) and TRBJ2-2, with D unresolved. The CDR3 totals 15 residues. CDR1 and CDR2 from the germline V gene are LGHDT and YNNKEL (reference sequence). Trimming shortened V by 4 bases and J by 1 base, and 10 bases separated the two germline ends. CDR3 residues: CASSRDPQNTGELFF. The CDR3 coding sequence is TGTGCCAGCAGCCGCGACCCCCAGAACACCGGGGAGCTGTTTTTT.

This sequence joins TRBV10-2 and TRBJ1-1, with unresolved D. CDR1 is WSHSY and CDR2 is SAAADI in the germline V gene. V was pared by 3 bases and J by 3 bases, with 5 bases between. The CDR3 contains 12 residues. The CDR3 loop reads CASSDWDTEAFF. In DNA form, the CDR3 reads TGCGCCAGCAGTGATTGGGACACTGAAGCTTTCTTT.

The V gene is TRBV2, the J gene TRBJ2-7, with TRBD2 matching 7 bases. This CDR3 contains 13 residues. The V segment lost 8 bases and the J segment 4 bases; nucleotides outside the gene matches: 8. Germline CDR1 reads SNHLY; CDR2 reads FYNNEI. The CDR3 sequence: CASGRGGAYEQYF. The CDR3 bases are TGTGCCAGCGGTCGGGGAGGGGCGTACGAGCAGTACTTC.

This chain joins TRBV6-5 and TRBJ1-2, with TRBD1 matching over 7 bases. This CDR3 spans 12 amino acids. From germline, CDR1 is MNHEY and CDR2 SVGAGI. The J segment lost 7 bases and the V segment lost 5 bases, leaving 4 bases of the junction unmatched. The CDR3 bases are TGTGCCAGCAGTCCCGAGGGGGCTGGCTACACCTTC. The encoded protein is CASSPEGAGYTF.

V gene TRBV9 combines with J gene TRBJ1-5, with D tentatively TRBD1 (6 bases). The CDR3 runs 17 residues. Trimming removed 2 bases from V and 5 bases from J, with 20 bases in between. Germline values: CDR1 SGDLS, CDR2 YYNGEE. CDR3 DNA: TGTGCCAGCAGCGTTTTGTCCGTGGGGGGGGCGCATCAGCCCCAGCATTTT. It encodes CASSVLSVGGAHQPQHF.

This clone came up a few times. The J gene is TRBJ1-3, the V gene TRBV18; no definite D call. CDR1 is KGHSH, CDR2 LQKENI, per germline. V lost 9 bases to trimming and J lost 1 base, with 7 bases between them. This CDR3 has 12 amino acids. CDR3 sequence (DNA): TGTGCCAGTGAGAGTTCTGGAAACACCATATATTTT. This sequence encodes CASESSGNTIYF. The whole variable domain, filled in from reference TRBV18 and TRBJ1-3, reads NAGVMQNPRHLVRRRGQEARLRCSPMKGHSHVYWYRQLPEEGLKFMVYLQKENIIDESGMPKERFSAEFPKEGPSILRIQQVVRGDSAAYFCASESSGNTIYFGEGSWLTVV.

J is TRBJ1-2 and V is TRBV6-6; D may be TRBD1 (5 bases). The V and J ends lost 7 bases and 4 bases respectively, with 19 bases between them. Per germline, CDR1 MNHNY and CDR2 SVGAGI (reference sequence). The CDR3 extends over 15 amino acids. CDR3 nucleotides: TGTGCCAGCACCCTCGAGGCATGGGACGCCTATGGCTACACCTTC. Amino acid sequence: CASTLEAWDAYGYTF.

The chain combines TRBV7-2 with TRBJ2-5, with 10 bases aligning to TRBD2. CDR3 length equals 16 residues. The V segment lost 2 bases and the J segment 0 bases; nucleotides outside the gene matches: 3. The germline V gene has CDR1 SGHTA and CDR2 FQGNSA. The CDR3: CASSLKSGGDQETQYF. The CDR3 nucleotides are TGTGCCAGCAGCTTAAAGAGCGGGGGGGACCAAGAGACCCAGTACTTC.